Each of the 25 T cell receptor beta chains below was sequenced from the same sample in a study of blood T cell repertoires in COVID-19. Profiling relied on immunoSEQ multiplex PCR, and the TCRdb table lists in-frame clones only, not all of them. This table has about 180,000 clones, around 83% appearing once. Sequencing input: peripheral blood. The source is a woman younger than 45 with active or convalescent COVID-19.

The V and J genes are TRBV19 and TRBJ1-4, with 7 positions matching TRBD1. Trimming cost V 5 bases and J 7 bases; bases outside gene matches: 7. Per the germline V gene, CDR1 is LNHDA and CDR2 is SQIVND (reference sequence). This CDR3 contains 14 residues. The CDR3 DNA is TGTGCCAGTAGTTCCGGGACAGAGAGTGAAAAACTGTTTTTT. It specifies CASSSGTESEKLFF.

This chain joins TRBV28 and TRBJ1-2; unclear D gene. The CDR3 length is 11 residues. V lost 6 bases to trimming and J lost 2 bases, with 4 bases between them. Germline loops: CDR1 MDHEN, CDR2 SYDVKM. CDR3 loop: CASSQNYGYTF. The CDR3 DNA sequence: TGTGCCAGCAGCCAGAACTATGGCTACACCTTC.

The chain employs TRBV20-1 and TRBJ2-3; a weak D match, TRBD2 (5 bases). The CDR3 sequence is 15 residues long. Deletions cut 3 bases from V and 1 base from J, with 14 bases between. The germline CDR1 and CDR2 sequences are DFQATT and SNEGSKA (reference sequence). The DNA for the CDR3 is TGCAGTGCTAGTAGGCAGATCGGGGGCACAGATACGCAGTATTTT. It is translated as CSASRQIGGTDTQYF.

The rearrangement links TRBV10-1 to TRBJ1-1; tentative D call: TRBD1 (5 bases). The CDR3 is made up of 18 amino acids. Germline CDR1 reads WNHNN; CDR2 reads SYGVQD (reference sequence). V lost 4 bases and J 5 bases, leaving 26 bases between the germline ends. Written as DNA, the CDR3 is TGCGCCAGCAGTGGGACGGGACTCACCGAAGCCATTGCGACTGAAGCTTTCTTT. This encodes CASSGTGLTEAIATEAFF.

This rearrangement joins TRBV6-5 to TRBJ1-1; tentative D call: TRBD1 (5 bases). The CDR3 is 11 residues long. The germline V gene has CDR1 MNHEY and CDR2 SVGAGI. As DNA, the CDR3 is TGTGCAGGGGCAAAGAACACTGAAGCTTTCTTT. It translates to CAGAKNTEAFF.

The J gene is TRBJ2-3, the V gene TRBV29-1; possibly TRBD2 for D (5 bases). Germline assignment: CDR1 SQVTM and CDR2 ANQGSEA. The CDR3 extends over 14 amino acids. V was pared by 3 bases and J by 6 bases, with 16 bases between. This chain's CDR3 is CSVELAFFKDTQYF. The CDR3 DNA sequence: TGCAGCGTTGAGTTAGCGTTCTTCAAGGATACGCAGTATTTT.

The chain joins TRBV11-2 to TRBJ1-1, with 8 bases that match TRBD1. After removal of 1 base from V and 0 bases from J, the junction contained 4 bases not matched to a gene. In germline, CDR1 is SGHAT, CDR2 FQNNGV. This CDR3 has 16 residues. The CDR3 DNA follows: TGTGCCAGCAGCTTAGTGGACAGGGACATGAACACTGAAGCTTTCTTT. It specifies CASSLVDRDMNTEAFF.

V is TRBV18 and J is TRBJ1-2; perhaps TRBD1 as D (5 bases). The germline gives CDR1 KGHSH, CDR2 LQKENI. V gave up 3 bases and J gave up 3 bases, with 8 bases separating them. CDR3 length equals 13 residues. This chain's CDR3 is CASSPEGHYGYTF. The CDR3 region has the DNA TGTGCCAGCTCACCGGAGGGGCACTATGGCTACACCTTC.

The rearrangement uses TRBV6-5 and TRBJ2-1; TRBD2 aligns across 9 bases. The V gene's germline CDR1 is MNHEY and CDR2 SVGAGI. The CDR3 consists of 13 residues. The V and J ends lost 7 bases and 6 bases, in that order; junction bases with no gene match: 4. The CDR3 sequence: CASTSSGVNEQFF. DNA for the CDR3: TGTGCCAGCACCTCTAGCGGGGTCAATGAGCAGTTCTTC.

The chain links TRBV6-5 to TRBJ1-2; possibly TRBD1 for D (5 bases). Trimming pared 7 bases from V and 6 bases from J, leaving 21 bases between. CDR3 size: 15 residues. Germline assignment: CDR1 MNHEY and CDR2 SVGAGI. The CDR3 sequence is CASTSIGAGWDGYTF. CDR3 DNA sequence: TGTGCCAGCACCAGCATAGGGGCAGGGTGGGATGGCTACACCTTC.

CDR3 residues: CASSLWTGVGLLFF. The DNA of the CDR3 is TGTGCCAGCAGTTTATGGACAGGGGTAGGTTTACTGTTTTTT. The V and J genes are TRBV28 and TRBJ1-4; 8 bases map to TRBD1. This CDR3 comprises 14 residues. The junction had 7 bases not matched to a gene; V was cut back by 0 bases and J by 13 bases. The germline gives CDR1 MDHEN, CDR2 SYDVKM.

This clone was observed a single time. The CDR3 sequence is CASGKGQGYEQYF. CDR3 DNA: TGTGCCAGCGGTAAGGGACAGGGGTACGAGCAGTACTTC. The rearrangement joins TRBV6-5 to TRBJ2-7, with TRBD1 identical over 10 bases. The CDR3 sequence is 13 residues long. The V gene's germline CDR1 is MNHEY and CDR2 SVGAGI. The V and J ends lost 8 bases and 4 bases, in that order; junction bases with no gene match: 5.

The table lists this clone with a count of one. The chain employs TRBV24-1 and TRBJ2-3; TRBD1 agrees at 8 bases. The CDR3 totals 17 residues. V lost 1 base, J lost 3 bases, and 8 bases stayed unmatched. CDR1 KGHDR and CDR2 SFDVKD come from the germline V gene. This chain's CDR3 is CATSDFQGADVTDTQYF. CDR3 nucleotide sequence: TGTGCCACCAGTGATTTTCAGGGGGCGGATGTTACAGATACGCAGTATTTT.

The V gene is TRBV7-2, the J gene TRBJ2-1; D might be TRBD1 (6 bases). V lost 5 bases and J 12 bases, leaving 20 bases between the germline ends. Per germline, CDR1 SGHTA and CDR2 FQGNSA. The CDR3 consists of 14 residues. CDR3 loop: CASSRGQSAPGQFF. CDR3 DNA: TGTGCCAGCAGCCGCGGACAGTCAGCTCCGGGGCAGTTCTTC.

The rearrangement links TRBV7-9 to TRBJ1-2, with a tentative D call TRBD1 (5 bases). V gave up 2 bases and J gave up 5 bases, with 12 bases separating them. The CDR3 has 14 residues. Germline values: CDR1 SEHNR, CDR2 FQNEAQ (reference sequence). The CDR3 protein is CASSLMEGSYGYTF. The CDR3 DNA sequence: TGTGCCAGCAGCTTAATGGAGGGGTCGTATGGCTACACCTTC. The variable domain in full, completed from reference TRBV7-9 and TRBJ1-2, reads DTGVSQNPRHKITKRGQNVTFRCDPISEHNRLYWYRQTLGQGPEFLTYFQNEAQLEKSRLLSDRFSAERPKGSFSTLEIQRTEQGDSAMYLCASSLMEGSYGYTFGSGTRLTVV.

The chain combines TRBV19 with TRBJ1-3, with D perhaps TRBD1 (6 bases). Germline V gene sequence: CDR1 LNHDA, CDR2 SQIVND (reference sequence). The CDR3 is made up of 14 amino acids. Trimming removed 7 bases from V and 3 bases from J, with 13 bases in between. This chain's CDR3 is CASNQHRVGNTIYF. The CDR3 region has the DNA TGTGCCAGTAATCAGCACAGGGTTGGAAACACCATATATTTT.

V gene TRBV3-1 (or the pseudogene TRBV3-2) combines with J gene TRBJ1-2; the match to TRBD1 covers 9 bases. CDR3 length: 14 amino acids. The V gene's germline CDR1 is LGHDT and CDR2 YNNKEL (reference sequence). V trimming: 4 bases; J trimming: 7 bases; junction bases outside the gene matches: 7. The CDR3 DNA sequence: TGTGCCAGCAGCCTAGAACAGGGGGCTGCTGGCTACACCTTC. Its translation: CASSLEQGAAGYTF.

The gene calls are TRBV7-2 and TRBJ2-7; 8 bases match TRBD1. CDR1 is SGHTA and CDR2 is FQGNSA in the germline V gene. V trimming: 3 bases; J trimming: 5 bases; junction bases outside the gene matches: 12. CDR3 length equals 16 residues. This chain's CDR3 is CASSFEPGTGGNEQYF. The CDR3 coding sequence is TGTGCCAGCAGCTTTGAGCCCGGGACAGGTGGTAACGAGCAGTACTTC.

V is TRBV18 and J is TRBJ1-2; 11 bases are a match to TRBD1. The V and J ends lost 4 bases and 5 bases, in that order; junction bases with no gene match: 9. The length of the CDR3 is 16 residues. Germline V gene data show CDR1 as KGHSH and CDR2 as LQKENI. The CDR3 loop is CASSLPDRGLDYGYTF. The CDR3 DNA reads as TGTGCCAGCTCACTCCCGGACAGGGGGCTTGATTATGGCTACACCTTC.

Points on this clone: This sample also contains other DNA sequences that code for the same CDR3. Written as DNA, the CDR3 is TGTGCCAGCAGCTTAGCCACAGGGAATCAGCCCCAGCATTTT. Amino acids: CASSLATGNQPQHF. This rearrangement joins TRBV7-9 to TRBJ1-5; a weak D match, TRBD1 (6 bases). CDR3 length: 14 residues. Between the trimmed V and J ends, which lost 0 bases and 4 bases, there was a span of 7 bases. In germline, CDR1 is SEHNR, CDR2 FQNEAQ (reference sequence).

The chain employs TRBV4-1 and TRBJ2-3; D may be TRBD2 (6 bases). Trimming took off 4 bases at V and 0 bases at J, with 11 bases between the two ends. The germline gives CDR1 MGHRA, CDR2 YSYEKL. This CDR3 has 15 amino acids. The CDR3 loop reads CASSPTRGSTDTQYF. For the CDR3, the DNA is TGCGCCAGCAGCCCGACTAGGGGTAGCACAGATACGCAGTATTTT.

The chain uses TRBV28 and TRBJ2-1, with 15 bases that match TRBD2. The V gene's germline CDR1 is MDHEN and CDR2 SYDVKM. This CDR3 spans 15 amino acids. The J segment lost 10 bases and the V segment lost 6 bases, leaving 7 bases of the junction unmatched. The CDR3 here is CASSISGTSGREQFF. The CDR3 nucleotides read TGTGCCAGCAGCATATCCGGGACTAGCGGGAGGGAGCAGTTCTTC.

V is TRBV28 and J is TRBJ2-3, with 10 bases matching TRBD2. The CDR3 covers 17 residues. The junction had 7 bases not matched to a gene; V was cut back by 0 bases and J by 4 bases. Germline V CDR1 and CDR2: MDHEN, SYDVKM. In nucleotides, the CDR3 is TGTGCCAGCAGTTTATGGGCTAGCGGGAGAACGGCAGATACGCAGTATTTT. Its translation: CASSLWASGRTADTQYF.

This clone was seen just once. The rearrangement links TRBV5-1 to TRBJ2-2, with 14 bases that match TRBD2. Germline trimming cut 6 bases from V and 6 bases from J; bases unmatched to any gene: 4. The V gene's germline CDR1 is SGHRS and CDR2 YFSETQ. This CDR3 spans 15 amino acids. CDR3 region: CASTMGLAGAGELFF. CDR3 DNA sequence: TGCGCCAGCACCATGGGACTAGCGGGAGCCGGGGAGCTGTTTTTT.

The gene calls are TRBV15 and TRBJ2-6; TRBD1 is a possible D gene (5 bases). The CDR3 sequence is 15 residues long. Trimming left V 7 bases short and J 0 bases short, with 10 bases between. Germline CDR1 LNHNV, CDR2 YYDKDF (reference sequence). This chain's CDR3 is CATKAGLSGANVLTF. DNA for the CDR3: TGTGCCACCAAGGCAGGGCTCTCTGGGGCCAACGTCCTGACTTTC.